Each of the 27 T cell receptor beta chains below was sequenced from the same sample in a study of blood T cell repertoires in COVID-19. Generated by immunoSEQ multiplex PCR, the TCRdb table keeps only in-frame clones and is missing some. In the table there are about 130,000 clones, around four fifths of which are singletons. Sequencing was done on a sample of peripheral blood. Receptors were obtained from an elderly man with COVID-19, enrolled during active disease.

The rearrangement joins TRBV2 to TRBJ2-7; D might be TRBD2 (6 bases). Trimming stripped 6 bases from V and 1 base from J, with 16 bases between. Germline CDR1 and CDR2: SNHLY and FYNNEI. The CDR3 is 15 residues long. The CDR3 sequence: CASRARASESYEQYF. The CDR3 nucleotides are TGTGCCAGCAGGGCTCGAGCTAGCGAGTCCTACGAGCAGTACTTC.

A few counts support this clone. J is TRBJ1-6 and V is TRBV9; D might be TRBD1 (5 bases). Trimming pared 4 bases from V and 10 bases from J, leaving 12 bases between. This CDR3 has 13 residues. Germline CDR1 SGDLS, CDR2 YYNGEE. The CDR3 coding sequence is TGTGCCAGCAGCCCCCGGGGGGACTCACCCCTCCACTTT. Encoded protein: CASSPRGDSPLHF.

This sequence joins TRBV28 and TRBJ2-7, with D maybe TRBD1 (5 bases). Per germline, CDR1 MDHEN and CDR2 SYDVKM. V dropped 5 bases and J dropped 7 bases, with 21 bases sitting between them. The CDR3 totals 15 residues. The CDR3 bases are TGTGCCAGCAGTGAAGGGGCCTTCGAAGGTAGGGAGCAGTACTTC. This sequence encodes CASSEGAFEGREQYF.

The chain links TRBV18 to TRBJ2-1; TRBD2 matches 8 bases. CDR1 and CDR2 (germline): KGHSH, LQKENI. V was clipped by 8 bases and J by 4 bases; unmatched bases: 10. This CDR3 is built from 15 residues. The CDR3 loop is CASGEGTSGYNEQFF. The CDR3 nucleotides read TGTGCCAGCGGGGAGGGAACTAGCGGTTACAATGAGCAGTTCTTC.

The V gene is TRBV4-3, the J gene TRBJ1-5; D remains unclear. Germline V gene sequence: CDR1 LGHNA, CDR2 YSLEER. V lost 0 bases to trimming and J lost 3 bases, with 12 bases between them. The CDR3 spans 16 residues. The CDR3 coding sequence is TGCGCCAGCAGCCAAGATCAACACCCACACAATCAGCCCCAGCATTTT. Translating it yields CASSQDQHPHNQPQHF.

This clone was counted a single time. The chain combines TRBV21-1 with TRBJ2-6; TRBD1 is the table's D call and was not checked against the DNA. TRBV21-1 represents a pseudogene. The CDR3 covers 17 residues. As DNA, the CDR3 is TGTGCCAGCAGCGACCGGGACAGGGGGCTCGGGGCCAACGTCCTGACTTTC. This codes for CASSDRDRGLGANVLTF.

The rearrangement joins TRBV5-4 to TRBJ2-5, with a weak D call TRBD1 (5 bases). Germline CDR1 reads SGHNT; CDR2 reads YYREEE (reference sequence). The length of the CDR3 is 15 residues. Trimming stripped 2 bases from V and 2 bases from J, with 13 bases between. CDR3 region: CASSLKTQGQETQYF. CDR3 nucleotide sequence: TGTGCCAGCAGCTTAAAAACTCAGGGACAAGAGACCCAGTACTTC.

The rearrangement links TRBV5-1 to TRBJ2-2; 10 nucleotides line up with TRBD2. Per the germline V gene, CDR1 is SGHRS and CDR2 is YFSETQ. Trimming removed 0 bases from V and 5 bases from J; junction bases left unmatched: 4. CDR3 size: 16 residues. CDR3 amino acids: CASSLAGSGRTGELFF. The CDR3 DNA reads as TGCGCCAGCAGCTTGGCCGGTAGCGGGAGGACCGGGGAGCTGTTTTTT.

This chain uses TRBV21-1 with TRBJ1-3; whether TRBD1, the table's D call, matches the DNA was not checked. TRBV21-1 counts as a pseudogene. The CDR3 loop spans 19 amino acids. DNA of the CDR3: TGTGCCAGCAGCACCCGGACAGTGCCAAGGAATCGTTCCGGAAACACCATATATTTT. Its translation is CASSTRTVPRNRSGNTIYF.

This sequence joins TRBV30 and TRBJ1-1; D is possibly TRBD1 (5 bases). The CDR3 is 11 amino acids. Germline assignment: CDR1 GTSNPN and CDR2 SVGIG (reference sequence). V lost 4 bases, J lost 4 bases, and 7 bases lay in between. The chain's CDR3 is CAWTRVTEAFF. The CDR3 DNA sequence: TGTGCCTGGACCAGGGTCACTGAAGCTTTCTTT.

The chain links TRBV24-1 to TRBJ1-5; D uncertain. Germline CDR1 and CDR2: KGHDR and SFDVKD. The CDR3 extends over 15 amino acids. V shed 5 bases and J shed 6 bases, with 16 bases lying between them. CDR3 sequence: CATSGPEGDGQPQHF. DNA of the CDR3: TGTGCCACCAGTGGACCCGAAGGAGACGGTCAGCCCCAGCATTTT.

The chain employs TRBV5-5 and TRBJ2-5; D perhaps matches TRBD2 (6 bases). The germline V gene encodes CDR1 SGHKS and CDR2 YYEKEE (reference sequence). The CDR3 loop spans 17 amino acids. Between the trimmed V and J ends, which lost 0 bases and 2 bases, there was a span of 17 bases. The CDR3 nucleotides are TGTGCCAGCAGCTTGGATAGCCGGGAGTTCAATCAAGAGACCCAGTACTTC. As protein: CASSLDSREFNQETQYF.

This rearrangement joins TRBV7-9 to TRBJ2-7, with D possibly TRBD1 on 6 matching bases. In germline, CDR1 is SEHNR, CDR2 FQNEAQ (reference sequence). This CDR3 spans 16 amino acids. V dropped 4 bases and J dropped 3 bases, with 19 bases sitting between them. The CDR3 is CASSSSMWGQSYEQYF. The CDR3 DNA reads TGTGCCAGCAGCTCCAGTATGTGGGGACAAAGCTACGAGCAGTACTTC.

This sequence joins TRBV28 and TRBJ1-5; D unresolved. CDR3 size: 14 residues. Trimming took off 2 bases at V and 5 bases at J, with 10 bases between the two ends. Germline values: CDR1 MDHEN, CDR2 SYDVKM. The CDR3 loop is CASSLAGFDQPQHF. The CDR3 DNA follows: TGTGCCAGCAGTTTAGCGGGGTTCGATCAGCCCCAGCATTTT.

J is TRBJ2-7 and V is TRBV6-6; TRBD2 aligns across 10 bases. Germline V gene data show CDR1 as MNHNY and CDR2 as SVGAGI (reference sequence). The J segment lost 5 bases and the V segment lost 8 bases, leaving 6 bases of the junction unmatched. The CDR3 is 13 residues long. Here the CDR3 DNA reads TGTGCCAGCGGGCTAGCGGGAGCGAACGAGCAGTACTTC. It codes for CASGLAGANEQYF.

Note on this clone: A read error may produce the germline difference seen at one junction end. J is TRBJ2-2 and V is TRBV7-7; TRBD2 matches at 10 bases. Per germline, CDR1 SSHAT and CDR2 FNYEAQ (reference sequence). There are 16 residues in the CDR3. The CDR3 sequence is CASSARLAGGTGELFF. The DNA for the CDR3 is TGTGCTAGCAGCGCCCGACTAGCGGGCGGGACCGGGGAGCTGTTTTTT.

CDR3 protein: CSVTTGDGYGYTF. CDR3 nucleotide sequence: TGCAGCGTTACGACAGGGGACGGCTATGGCTACACCTTC. V and J are TRBV29-1 and TRBJ1-2; 8 nucleotides match TRBD1. Germline V gives CDR1 SQVTM, CDR2 ANQGSEA. The CDR3 length is 13 residues. The ends lost 5 bases at V and 4 bases at J; junction bases unmatched: 6.

The V gene is TRBV28, the J gene TRBJ2-7; TRBD1 matches 7 bases. The CDR3 totals 14 residues. The trim removed 0 bases at V and 2 bases at J, leaving 1 base unmatched. Germline CDR1 MDHEN, CDR2 SYDVKM. Here the CDR3 reads CASSLWQGAYEQYF. The CDR3, as DNA: TGTGCCAGCAGTTTATGGCAGGGGGCCTACGAGCAGTACTTC. Full variable domain (missing parts from reference TRBV28 and TRBJ2-7): DVKVTQSSRYLVKRTGEKVFLECVQDMDHENMFWYRQDPGLGLRLIYFSYDVKMKEKGDIPEGYSVSREKKERFSLILESASTNQTSMYLCASSLWQGAYEQYFGPGTRLTVT.

The V gene is TRBV28, the J gene TRBJ1-2, with D perhaps TRBD1 (6 bases). Germline V CDR1 and CDR2: MDHEN, SYDVKM. The CDR3 spans 12 residues. Trimming left V 6 bases short and J 4 bases short, with 9 bases between. Here the CDR3 DNA reads TGTGCCAGCAGACAGGGCGGCTATGGCTACACCTTC. Amino acids: CASRQGGYGYTF.

The V and J genes are TRBV24-1 and TRBJ2-5; D may be TRBD2 (7 bases). Trimming pared 1 base from V and 4 bases from J, leaving 12 bases between. Looked up from germline, CDR1 is KGHDR and CDR2 is SFDVKD. The CDR3 loop spans 15 amino acids. The CDR3 protein is CATSDFRGAVETQYF. The CDR3 nucleotides are TGTGCCACCAGTGATTTTCGGGGGGCCGTAGAGACCCAGTACTTC.

The chain joins TRBV6-5 to TRBJ2-7, with a possible D match to TRBD2 (6 bases). The CDR3 is 15 amino acids. The germline V gene has CDR1 MNHEY and CDR2 SVGAGI. V lost 7 bases to trimming and J lost 3 bases, with 19 bases between them. The CDR3 DNA reads as TGTGCCAGCACCAGAAAGACCGGGGGAAACTACGAGCAGTACTTC. Protein: CASTRKTGGNYEQYF.

The chain has TRBV6-4 and TRBJ2-1; 7 bases map to TRBD2. CDR1 is MRHNA, CDR2 SNTAGT, per germline. This CDR3 has 15 amino acids. V shed 0 bases and J 4 bases; nucleotides not matched to a gene: 3. The CDR3 DNA is TGTGCCAGCAGTGACTCGGGGCGGGGGTACAATGAGCAGTTCTTC. This translates into CASSDSGRGYNEQFF.

This chain connects TRBV10-3 to TRBJ1-1; TRBD1 is a possible D gene (5 bases). The CDR3 loop spans 13 amino acids. V was shortened by 7 bases and J by 4 bases, with 13 bases between the two germline ends. Germline lookup yields CDR1 ENHRY and CDR2 SYGVKD. The CDR3 region is CAITPDSATEAFF. CDR3 DNA sequence: TGTGCCATCACCCCAGACAGTGCCACTGAAGCTTTCTTT.

The rearrangement links TRBV7-9 to TRBJ2-7; TRBD2 aligns across 11 bases. V shed 4 bases, J shed 0 bases, and the junction held 2 bases outside the gene matches. Germline values: CDR1 SEHNR, CDR2 FQNEAQ (reference sequence). CDR3 length: 15 residues. The CDR3 loop reads CASSSGLAVSYEQYF. Written as DNA, the CDR3 is TGTGCCAGCAGCTCGGGACTAGCGGTCTCCTACGAGCAGTACTTC.

To note about this clone: At the DNA level, this CDR3 is encoded by other sequences in the same sample as well. In nucleotides, the CDR3 is TGCGCCAGCAGCCAAGATCCAGGCGACTATGGCTACACCTTC. Translation: CASSQDPGDYGYTF. This rearrangement joins TRBV4-3 to TRBJ1-2, with D uncertain. Germline loops: CDR1 LGHNA, CDR2 YSLEER. V shed 0 bases and J shed 3 bases, with 8 bases lying between them. The CDR3 contains 14 residues.

The gene calls are TRBV21-1 and TRBJ1-6. TRBV21-1 is described as a pseudogene. The length of the CDR3 is 11 residues. This CDR3 reads CASSINSPLHF. DNA for the CDR3: TGTGCCAGCAGTATCAATTCACCCCTCCACTTT.

This chain joins TRBV20-1 and TRBJ2-1; D is possibly TRBD2 (6 bases). Trimming removed 3 bases from V and 5 bases from J, with 17 bases in between. This CDR3 region has 15 residues. Per the germline V gene, CDR1 is DFQATT and CDR2 is SNEGSKA (reference sequence). CDR3 amino acids: CSASRGRGPNNEQFF. The CDR3 bases are TGCAGTGCTAGTCGGGGGAGAGGACCTAACAATGAGCAGTTCTTC.